This note documents a single T cell receptor (beta chain) sequence. The target antigen is unknown. The protocol was immunoSEQ multiplex PCR, while the TCRdb copy is restricted to in-frame clones and leaves out a portion. The table shows about 40,000 clones, with roughly 80% occurring only once. The sample is drawn from a study of STAT5B mutations in CD4+ large granular lymphocyte leukemia. General observations from the study: Patient CD4-sorted repertoires looked more clonal than healthy CD4+ repertoires, even without putative leukemic clones.

Germline values: CDR1 MNHNY, CDR2 SVGAGI (reference sequence). Losses at the gene ends were 5 bases for V and 4 bases for J; bases not matched to a gene: 7. The CDR3 runs 16 residues. The clonotype comes from a human donor in good health. The chain combines TRBV6-6 with TRBJ2-2; 10 bases are shared with TRBD1. What was sequenced was CD4+ T cells from blood buffy coats. The CDR3 DNA sequence: TGTGCCAGCAGTCCAGACAGGGGGCGCGGCACCGGGGAGCTGTTTTTT. Translating it yields CASSPDRGRGTGELFF.